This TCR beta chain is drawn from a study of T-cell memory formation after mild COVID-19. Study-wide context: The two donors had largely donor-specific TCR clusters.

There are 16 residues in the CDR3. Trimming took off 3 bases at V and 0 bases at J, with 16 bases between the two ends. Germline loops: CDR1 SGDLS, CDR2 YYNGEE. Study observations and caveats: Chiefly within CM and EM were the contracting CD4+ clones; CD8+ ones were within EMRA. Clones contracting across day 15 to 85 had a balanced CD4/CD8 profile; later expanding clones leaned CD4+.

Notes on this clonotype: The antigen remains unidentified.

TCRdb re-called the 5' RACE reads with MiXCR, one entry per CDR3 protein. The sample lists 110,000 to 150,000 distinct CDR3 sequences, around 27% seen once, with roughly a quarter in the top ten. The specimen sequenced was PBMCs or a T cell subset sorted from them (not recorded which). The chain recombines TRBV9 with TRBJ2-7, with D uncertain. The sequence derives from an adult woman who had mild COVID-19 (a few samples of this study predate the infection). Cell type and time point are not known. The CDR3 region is CASSASGGPSSYEQYF. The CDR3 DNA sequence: TGTGCCAGCAGCGCCTCCGGTGGTCCCAGCTCCTACGAGCAGTACTTC.